This TCR beta chain is drawn from a study of blood T cell repertoires in COVID-19. Study at large: The origin of the acute and convalescent COVID-19 samples was the United States, Italy and Spain.

Assay used: immunoSEQ multiplex PCR; TCRdb lists only in-frame clones, some missing. The sample contains hundreds of thousands of clones, approximately 80% of which appear only once. The germline V gene has CDR1 SGHKS and CDR2 YYEKEE (reference sequence). The CDR3 is 15 residues long. V lost 0 bases, J lost 4 bases, and 11 bases lay in between. This TCR derives from a man older than 75 with acute or convalescent COVID-19. What was sequenced was peripheral blood. The V gene is TRBV5-5, the J gene TRBJ2-1, with a possible D match to TRBD2 (6 bases). In DNA form, the CDR3 reads TGTGCCAGCAGCTTGGGACGGGGGAGGTACAATGAGCAGTTCTTC. This encodes CASSLGRGRYNEQFF.